This T cell receptor (beta chain) comes out of a study of identical twins. Study-wide findings and caveats: Because invariant MAIT and iNKT cells could be present, zero-insertion analyses could be partly confounded.

Healthy Caucasians provided all donations. TCRdb passed the 5' RACE reads through MiXCR, listing each CDR3 protein once. The sample lists around 490,000 distinct CDR3 sequences; 14% were seen once. CDR1 and CDR2 (germline): MNHNS, SASEGT. This CDR3 comprises 12 residues. V lost 3 bases and J 4 bases, leaving 6 bases between the germline ends. This clonotype appeared a few times. What it binds is unknown. A further study also used this sample, focusing on yellow fever vaccine responses in identical twins.

The gene calls are TRBV6-1 and TRBJ2-5, with D uncertain. The sequenced material came from CD4+ T cells sorted from blood. The receptor was derived from a woman between 18 and 29 years old in good health. CDR3 DNA: TGTGCCAGCAGTGATGCGAGAGAGACCCAGTACTTC. Its protein product is CASSDARETQYF.